This T cell receptor beta chain was observed in a study of cytomegalovirus exposure and HLA in healthy donors. Across the study: The approximately 120 validation repertoires were reported in a later analysis to have been generated on the same platform as the roughly 670 first-cohort repertoires.

V lost 5 bases and J lost 4, with 12 bases in between. The V gene's germline CDR1 is SGHAT and CDR2 FQNNGV. The CDR3 sequence is 14 residues long. Assay used: immunoSEQ multiplex PCR; TCRdb lists only in-frame clones, some missing. The table records tens of thousands of clones, approximately 91% of them present only once. V and J are TRBV11-2 and TRBJ2-1, with a possible D match to TRBD2 (6 bases). This clonotype was obtained from a man between 25 and 39 years old in good health and CMV-seronegative. Sequencing was carried out using PBMCs. CDR3 nucleotides: TGTGCCAGCAGCAATAGCGGAGTTTACAATGAGCAGTTCTTC. As protein: CASSNSGVYNEQFF.